The TCR beta chain under discussion was sequenced for a study of radiotherapy plus CTLA-4 blockade in lung cancer. General observations from the study: Response, reportedly, was best predicted by interferon-beta along with early blood T cell clone dynamics. TCR clones of tumor origin grew in blood after radiotherapy plus ipilimumab.

V gave up 3 bases and J gave up 9 bases, with 12 bases separating them. Germline V lookup: CDR1 SGHNT, CDR2 YENEEA. This CDR3 has 14 amino acids. Assay used: immunoSEQ multiplex PCR; TCRdb lists only in-frame clones, some missing. The table includes 75,000 to 100,000 clones, 65% to 80% detected once. About this clone: What it binds is unknown.

The clonotype was recovered from a human donor with non-small cell lung cancer who had a partial response to radiotherapy plus ipilimumab. Some clones in this sample may be carry-over from other donors' samples. The J gene is TRBJ1-6, the V gene TRBV11-3; D unclear. This sample comprised peripheral blood, obtained from a patient treated with radiotherapy plus ipilimumab. The CDR3: CASSFSGPGSPLHF. The DNA for the CDR3 is TGTGCCAGCAGCTTTTCGGGTCCGGGTTCACCCCTCCACTTT.